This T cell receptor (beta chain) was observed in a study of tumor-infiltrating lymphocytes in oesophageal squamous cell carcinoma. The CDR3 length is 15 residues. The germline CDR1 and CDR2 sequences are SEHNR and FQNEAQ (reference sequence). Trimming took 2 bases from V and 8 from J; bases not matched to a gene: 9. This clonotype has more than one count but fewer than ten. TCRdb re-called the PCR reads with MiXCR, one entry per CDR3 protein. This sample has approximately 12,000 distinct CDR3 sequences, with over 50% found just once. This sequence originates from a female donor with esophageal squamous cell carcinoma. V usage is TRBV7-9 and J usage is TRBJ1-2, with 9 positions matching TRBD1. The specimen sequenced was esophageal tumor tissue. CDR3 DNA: TGTGCCAGCAGCTTAAATGGACAGGGGTATGGAGGCTACACCTTC. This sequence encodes CASSLNGQGYGGYTF.